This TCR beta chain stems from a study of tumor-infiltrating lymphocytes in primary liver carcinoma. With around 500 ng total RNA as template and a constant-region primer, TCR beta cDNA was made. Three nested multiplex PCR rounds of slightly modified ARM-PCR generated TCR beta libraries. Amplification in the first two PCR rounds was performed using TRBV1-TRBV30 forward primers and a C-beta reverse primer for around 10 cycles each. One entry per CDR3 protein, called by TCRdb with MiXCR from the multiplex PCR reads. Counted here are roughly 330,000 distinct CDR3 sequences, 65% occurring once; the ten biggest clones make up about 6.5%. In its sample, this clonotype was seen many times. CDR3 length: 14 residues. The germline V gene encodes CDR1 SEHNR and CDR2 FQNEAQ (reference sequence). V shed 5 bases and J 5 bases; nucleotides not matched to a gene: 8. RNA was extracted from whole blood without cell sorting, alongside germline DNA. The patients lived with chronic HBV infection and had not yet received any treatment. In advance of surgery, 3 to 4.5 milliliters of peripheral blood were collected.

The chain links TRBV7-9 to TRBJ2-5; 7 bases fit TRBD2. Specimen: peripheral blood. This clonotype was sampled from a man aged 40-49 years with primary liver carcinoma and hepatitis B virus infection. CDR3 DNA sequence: TGTGCCAGCAGCGCTCGAGCGGGATTGGAGACCCAGTACTTC. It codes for CASSARAGLETQYF.